The 2 T cell receptor beta chains presented below share a single source sample, sequenced in a study of blood T cell repertoires in COVID-19. Sequencing used immunoSEQ multiplex PCR; TCRdb keeps in-frame clones, though not all of them. The data contain more than 200,000 clones, roughly 85% of them singletons. The sequencing input was peripheral blood. These TCRs come from a middle-aged woman with active or convalescent COVID-19.

The genes are TRBV4-1 and TRBJ2-4; 8 nucleotides align to TRBD1. There are 17 residues in the CDR3. The trim removed 3 bases at V and 3 bases at J, leaving 10 bases unmatched. From germline, CDR1 is MGHRA and CDR2 YSYEKL. The CDR3 coding sequence is TGCGCCAGCAGCCATCTCGGACAGGGCCTTGTCAAAAACATTCAGTACTTC. It translates to CASSHLGQGLVKNIQYF.

The chain joins TRBV28 to TRBJ1-5, with a weak D call TRBD1 (5 bases). Trimming shortened V by 1 base and J by 1 base, and 11 bases separated the two germline ends. In germline, CDR1 is MDHEN, CDR2 SYDVKM. There are 16 residues in the CDR3. The DNA for the CDR3 is TGTGCCAGCAGTTTATATACCAGGGAAAGCAATCAGCCCCAGCATTTT. Its protein is CASSLYTRESNQPQHF.